One T cell receptor beta chain is described in this entry. This receptor's antigen is unknown. No base-level quality is on record; no much larger clone is a single base apart. The library was obtained by the immunoSEQ multiplex PCR assay. Drawn from immuneACCESS, this table holds only the in-frame rearrangements with V and J called that TCRdb kept. Clones are partly lost; checked studies trace under half to an unresolved V gene and leave the rest unexplained. This sample is represented by more than 140,000 clones; under 95% of them were singletons. The ten largest clones add up to under 9% of the sample. This entry comes from a study of control samples from healthy donors and cancer patients (dated by TCRdb to about 2020). This clonotype was obtained from a man aged 18 to 29 in good health. The sequenced material came from blood.

The encoded CDR3 is CASSFLHLTYNSPLHF. The DNA reads TGCGCCAGCAGCTTCCTACACCTTACCTATAATTCACCCCTCCACTTT. The chain links TRBV5-1 with TRBJ1-6, with the D gene call left open. Trimming removed 2 bases from V and 2 bases from J, leaving 11 bases between the germline ends. CDR3 length: 16 amino acids, cysteine to phenylalanine. Solely the CDR3 DNA is kept, with 48 bases framed from the first base. The germline V gene supplies CDR1 SGHRS and CDR2 YFSETQ.